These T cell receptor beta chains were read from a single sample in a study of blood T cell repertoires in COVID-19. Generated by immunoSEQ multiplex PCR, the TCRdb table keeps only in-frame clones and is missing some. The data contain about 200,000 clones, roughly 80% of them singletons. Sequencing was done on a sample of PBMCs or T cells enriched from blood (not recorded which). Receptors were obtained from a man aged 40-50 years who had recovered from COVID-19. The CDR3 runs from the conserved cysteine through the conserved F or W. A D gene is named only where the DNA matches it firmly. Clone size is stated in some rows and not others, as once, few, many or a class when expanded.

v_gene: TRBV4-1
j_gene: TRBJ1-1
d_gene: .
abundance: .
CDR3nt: TGCGCCAGCAGCCAAGCTGAGGACACTCACACTGAAGCTTTCTTT
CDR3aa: CASSQAEDTHTEAFF

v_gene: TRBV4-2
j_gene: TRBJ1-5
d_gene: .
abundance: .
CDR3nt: TGTGCCAGCAGCCGAGGCAGGGATTACAATCAGCCCCAGCATTTT
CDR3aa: CASSRGRDYNQPQHF

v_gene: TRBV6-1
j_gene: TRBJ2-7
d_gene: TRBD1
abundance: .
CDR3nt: TGTGCCAGCAGTGAAGCGGACAGGGGACCCTACGAGCAGTACTTC
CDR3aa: CASSEADRGPYEQYF

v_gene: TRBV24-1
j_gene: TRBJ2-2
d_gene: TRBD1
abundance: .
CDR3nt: TGTGCCACCAGTGACGGACAGGTCGTGAACACCGGGGAGCTGTTTTTT
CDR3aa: CATSDGQVVNTGELFF

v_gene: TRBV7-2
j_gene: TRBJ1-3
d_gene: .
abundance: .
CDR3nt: TGTGCCAGCAGCTTTCCACGGGGGAAGGGAAACACCATATATTTT
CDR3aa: CASSFPRGKGNTIYF

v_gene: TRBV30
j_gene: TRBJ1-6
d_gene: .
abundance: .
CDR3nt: TGTGCCTACTCCGACAGGCCCTATAATTCACCCCTCCACTTT
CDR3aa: CAYSDRPYNSPLHF

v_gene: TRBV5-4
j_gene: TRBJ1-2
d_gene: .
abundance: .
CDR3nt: TGTGCCAGCAGCTTTTGGGCAGTTAACTATGGCTACACCTTC
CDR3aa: CASSFWAVNYGYTF

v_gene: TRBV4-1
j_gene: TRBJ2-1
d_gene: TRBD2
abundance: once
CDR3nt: TGCGCCAGCAGCCAAAGGGGGACTAGCGGTTACAATGAGCAGTTCTTC
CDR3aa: CASSQRGTSGYNEQFF

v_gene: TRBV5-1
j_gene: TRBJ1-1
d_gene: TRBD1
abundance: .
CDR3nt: TGCGCCAGCAGCTCTAACCAGGGACAGGTGAACACTGAAGCTTTCTTT
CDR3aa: CASSSNQGQVNTEAFF

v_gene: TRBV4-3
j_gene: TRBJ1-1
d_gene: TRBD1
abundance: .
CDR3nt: TGCGCCAGCAGCCAGGCGACAGGGTCCACTGAAGCTTTCTTT
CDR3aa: CASSQATGSTEAFF

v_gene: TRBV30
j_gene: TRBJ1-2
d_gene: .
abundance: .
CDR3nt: TGTGCCTGGAGTTTTGGTTGGAGAGAGGGCTACACCTTC
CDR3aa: CAWSFGWREGYTF

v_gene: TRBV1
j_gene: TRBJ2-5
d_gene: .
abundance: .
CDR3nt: TGCACCAGCAGCCAAGGGGTGTTAGGGGGGGCCCAAGAGACCCAGTACTTC
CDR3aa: CTSSQGVLGGAQETQYF

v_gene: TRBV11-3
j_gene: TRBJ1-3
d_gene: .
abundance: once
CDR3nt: TGTGCCAGCAGCGCCCCACATTCAGGTGGTGGAAACACCATATATTTT
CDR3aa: CASSAPHSGGGNTIYF

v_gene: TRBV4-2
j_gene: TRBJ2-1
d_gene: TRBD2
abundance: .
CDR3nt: TGTGCCAGCAGCCAAGATCGGGCGGGGGGCACTGGGAATGAGCAGTTCTTC
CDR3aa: CASSQDRAGGTGNEQFF

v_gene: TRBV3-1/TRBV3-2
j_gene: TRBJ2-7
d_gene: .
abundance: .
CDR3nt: TGTGCCAGCAGCCAGAATGGTGGGCAGGCCTACGAGCAGTACTTC
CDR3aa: CASSQNGGQAYEQYF

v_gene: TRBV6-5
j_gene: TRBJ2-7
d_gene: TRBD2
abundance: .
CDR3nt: TGTGCCAGCAGTAAGAGCGGCGGGGGACCCTACGAGCAGTACTTC
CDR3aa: CASSKSGGGPYEQYF

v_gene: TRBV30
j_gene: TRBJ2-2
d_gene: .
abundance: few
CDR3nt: TGTGCCTGGAGTCTGAAGCAGGGGAACACCGGGGAGCTGTTTTTT
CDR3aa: CAWSLKQGNTGELFF

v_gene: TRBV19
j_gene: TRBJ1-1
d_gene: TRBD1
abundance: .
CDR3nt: TGTGCCAGTAGTATAGGGGACAGGGTAAACACTGAAGCTTTCTTT
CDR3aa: CASSIGDRVNTEAFF

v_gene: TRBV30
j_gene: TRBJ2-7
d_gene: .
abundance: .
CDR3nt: TGTGCCTGGAGTGGCGCAGCGAGCTCCTACGAGCAGTACTTC
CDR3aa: CAWSGAASSYEQYF

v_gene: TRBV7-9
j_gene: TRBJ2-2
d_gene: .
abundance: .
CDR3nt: TGTGCCAGCAGCTTAGATTGGCGGGGACCCACCGGGGAGCTGTTTTTT
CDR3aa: CASSLDWRGPTGELFF

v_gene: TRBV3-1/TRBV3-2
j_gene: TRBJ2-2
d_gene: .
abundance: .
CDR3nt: TGTGCCAGCAGCCAACTCCCAGGCCCGAGCACCGGGGAGCTGTTTTTT
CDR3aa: CASSQLPGPSTGELFF

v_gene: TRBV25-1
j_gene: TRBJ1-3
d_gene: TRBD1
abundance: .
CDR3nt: TGTGCCAGCAGTGATAACCCAGGGACAGCCTCTGGAAACACCATATATTTT
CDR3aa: CASSDNPGTASGNTIYF

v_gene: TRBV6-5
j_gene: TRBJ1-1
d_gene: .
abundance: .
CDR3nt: TGTGCCAGCAGTTACGGCGCGGTCAGCACTGAAGCTTTCTTT
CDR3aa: CASSYGAVSTEAFF

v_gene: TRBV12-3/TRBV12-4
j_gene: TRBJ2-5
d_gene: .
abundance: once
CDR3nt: TGTGCCAGCAGTACCGGAGGAGAGACCCAGTACTTC
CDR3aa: CASSTGGETQYF

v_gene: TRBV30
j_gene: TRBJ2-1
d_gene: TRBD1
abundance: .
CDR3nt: TGTGCCTGGAGTACCGGACAGGGGCGGGGGAATGAGCAGTTCTTC
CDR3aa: CAWSTGQGRGNEQFF

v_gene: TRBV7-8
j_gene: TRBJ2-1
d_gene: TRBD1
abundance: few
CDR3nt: TGTGCCAGCAGCCCTGCGGACAGGGCTTCCTACAATGAGCAGTTCTTC
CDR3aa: CASSPADRASYNEQFF

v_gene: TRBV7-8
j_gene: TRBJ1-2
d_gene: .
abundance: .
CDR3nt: TGTGCCAGCAGCCCAACGGTACAGGGTGTAAACTATGGCTACACCTTC
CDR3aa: CASSPTVQGVNYGYTF

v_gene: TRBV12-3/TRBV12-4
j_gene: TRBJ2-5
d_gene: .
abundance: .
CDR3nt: TGTGCCAGTAGCAGGGGAAGGAGAGAGACCCAGTACTTC
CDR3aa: CASSRGRRETQYF

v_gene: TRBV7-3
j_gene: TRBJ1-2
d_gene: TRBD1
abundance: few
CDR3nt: TGTGCCAGCAGCTTAACCCGACAGGGCCACTACACCTTC
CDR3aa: CASSLTRQGHYTF

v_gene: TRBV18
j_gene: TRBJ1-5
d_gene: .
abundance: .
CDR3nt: TGTGCCAGCTCACCACCGACGGGGGGAGGCAATCAGCCCCAGCATTTT
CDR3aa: CASSPPTGGGNQPQHF

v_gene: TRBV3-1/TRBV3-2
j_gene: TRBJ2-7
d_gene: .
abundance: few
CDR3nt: TGTGCCAGCAGAGACACAGCCAACTCCTACGAGCAGTACTTC
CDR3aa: CASRDTANSYEQYF

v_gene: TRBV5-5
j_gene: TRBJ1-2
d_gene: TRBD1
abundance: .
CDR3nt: TGTGCCAGCAGACTGGACAGGGCAAACGGCTACACCTTC
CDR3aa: CASRLDRANGYTF

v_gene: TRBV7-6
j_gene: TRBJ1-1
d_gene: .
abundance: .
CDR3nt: TGTGCCAGCAGCCTTGGGGTTGGGGCGAATACGAACACTGAAGCTTTCTTT
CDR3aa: CASSLGVGANTNTEAFF

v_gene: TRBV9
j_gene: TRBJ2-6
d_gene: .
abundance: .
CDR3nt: TGTGCCAGCAGCGTAGGCGACTCTGGGGCCAACGTCCTGACTTTC
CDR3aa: CASSVGDSGANVLTF

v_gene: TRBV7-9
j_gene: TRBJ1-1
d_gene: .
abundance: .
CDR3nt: TGTGCCAGCAGCTTCCCGGGGGGGAACACTGAAGCTTTCTTT
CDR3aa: CASSFPGGNTEAFF

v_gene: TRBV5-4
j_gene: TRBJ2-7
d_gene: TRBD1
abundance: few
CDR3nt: TGTGCCAGCAGCCACACGACAGGGCTCGACGAGCAGTACTTC
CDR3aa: CASSHTTGLDEQYF

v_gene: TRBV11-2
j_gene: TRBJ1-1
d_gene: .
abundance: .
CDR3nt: TGTGCCAGCAGCTTACGGGGTATGAACACTGAAGCTTTCTTT
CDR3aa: CASSLRGMNTEAFF

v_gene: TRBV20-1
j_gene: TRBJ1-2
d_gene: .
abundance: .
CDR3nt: TGCAGTGCTAGTCTCGCGGGGTACTATGGCTACACCTTC
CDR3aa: CSASLAGYYGYTF

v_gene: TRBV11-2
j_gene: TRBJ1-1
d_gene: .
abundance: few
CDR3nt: TGTGCCAGCAGCTTAGATCTCCGGGGGACTGAAGCTTTCTTT
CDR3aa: CASSLDLRGTEAFF

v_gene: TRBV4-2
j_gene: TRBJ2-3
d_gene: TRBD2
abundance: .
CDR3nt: TGTGCCAGCAGCCAAGGAAGACATAGCGGGGGCACAGATACGCAGTATTTT
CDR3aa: CASSQGRHSGGTDTQYF

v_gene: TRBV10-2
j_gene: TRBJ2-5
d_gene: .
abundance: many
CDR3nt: TGCGCCAGCAGTCGATTTGCGGCACAAGAGACCCAGTACTTC
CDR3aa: CASSRFAAQETQYF

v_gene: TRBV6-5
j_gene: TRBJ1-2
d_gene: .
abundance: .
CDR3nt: TGTGCCAGCAGTTACGGGCCAGCAGCATCTAACTATGGCTACACCTTC
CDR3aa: CASSYGPAASNYGYTF

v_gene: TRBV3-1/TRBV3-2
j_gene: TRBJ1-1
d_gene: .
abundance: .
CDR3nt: TGTGCCAGCAGCCAATGGGGGAGGAGTGACACTGAAGCTTTCTTT
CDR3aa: CASSQWGRSDTEAFF

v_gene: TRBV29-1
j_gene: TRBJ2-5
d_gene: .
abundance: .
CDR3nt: TGCAGCGTTGAAGTCGCGGGATACCAAGAGACCCAGTACTTC
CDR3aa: CSVEVAGYQETQYF

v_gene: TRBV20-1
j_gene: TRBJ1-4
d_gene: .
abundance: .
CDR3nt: TGCAGTGCTCCGATTACAGGAAAACTGTTTTTT
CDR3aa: CSAPITGKLFF

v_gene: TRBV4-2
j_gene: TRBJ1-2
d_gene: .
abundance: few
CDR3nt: TGTGCCAGCAGCCAAGAACCCGGAGAGCCGTATGGCTACACCTTC
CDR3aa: CASSQEPGEPYGYTF

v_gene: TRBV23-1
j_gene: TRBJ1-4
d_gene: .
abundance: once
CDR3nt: TGCGCCAGCAGTCAATCCGATGGCAGGGCTAATGAAAAACTGTTTTTT
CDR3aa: CASSQSDGRANEKLFF

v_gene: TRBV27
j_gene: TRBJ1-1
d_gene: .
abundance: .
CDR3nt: TGTGCCAGCAGTTTAGGGCCCGGCAGGAGGGATACTGAAGCTTTCTTT
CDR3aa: CASSLGPGRRDTEAFF

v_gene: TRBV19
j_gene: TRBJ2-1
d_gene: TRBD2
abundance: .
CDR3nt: TGTGCCAGTAGTATTGGCGGGGGGCCCCTCTCTTTGGTCTTC
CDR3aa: CASSIGGGPLSLVF

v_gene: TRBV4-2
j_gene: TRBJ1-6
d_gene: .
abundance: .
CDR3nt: TGTGCCAGCAGCCAAGATAGAGGTTCACCCCTCCACTTT
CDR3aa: CASSQDRGSPLHF

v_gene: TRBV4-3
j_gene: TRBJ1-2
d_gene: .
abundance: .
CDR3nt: TGCGCCAGCAGCCAAGCCCCCCTTCTGACAGTCTATGGCTACACCTTC
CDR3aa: CASSQAPLLTVYGYTF

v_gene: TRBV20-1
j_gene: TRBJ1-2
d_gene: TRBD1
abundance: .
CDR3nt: TGCAGTCTCTCGGGACAGGGGGCCTACACCTTC
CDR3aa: CSLSGQGAYTF

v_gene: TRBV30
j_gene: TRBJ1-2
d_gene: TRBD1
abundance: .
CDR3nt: TGTGCCTGGAGTGTAGACAGGGGGTACTATGGCTACACCTTC
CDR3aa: CAWSVDRGYYGYTF

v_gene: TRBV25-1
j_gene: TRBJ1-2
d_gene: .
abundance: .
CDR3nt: TGTGCCAGCAGTGAATTGGGCGGAGGGGGCTACACCTTC
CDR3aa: CASSELGGGGYTF

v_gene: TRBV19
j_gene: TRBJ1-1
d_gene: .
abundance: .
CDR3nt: TGTGCCAGTAGTATCCCAGGGGTGGATGAAGCTTTCTTT
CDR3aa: CASSIPGVDEAFF

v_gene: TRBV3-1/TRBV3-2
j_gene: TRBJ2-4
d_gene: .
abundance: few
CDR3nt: TGTGCCAGCAGCCAAGCTCAAAGGGGGGGAAGCTCCAAAAACATTCAGTACTTC
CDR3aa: CASSQAQRGGSSKNIQYF